The 17 T cell receptor beta chains reported below all come from one sample, sequenced in a study of blood T cell repertoires in COVID-19. Sequenced by immunoSEQ multiplex PCR; TCRdb stores in-frame clones only, minus some. The top ten clones hold approximately 15% of a sample with about 190,000 clones, around 84% of them seen once. The sample taken for sequencing was peripheral blood. The source of these receptors is a man aged 25 to 40 with active or convalescent COVID-19.

The rearrangement uses TRBV30 and TRBJ1-1, with 9 bases aligning to TRBD1. CDR3 length: 15 amino acids. In germline, CDR1 is GTSNPN, CDR2 SVGIG (reference sequence). V lost 3 bases and J lost 5; bases outside the gene matches: 10. Here the CDR3 DNA reads TGTGCCTGGAGGCCCCCCGGGACAGGGAGGACTGAAGCTTTCTTT. Its translation is CAWRPPGTGRTEAFF.

The count of this clone is one. The genes are TRBV19 and TRBJ1-2; TRBD1 matches at 8 bases. V lost 3 bases, J lost 4 bases, and 4 bases stayed unmatched. Per germline, CDR1 LNHDA and CDR2 SQIVND (reference sequence). The CDR3 extends over 14 amino acids. CDR3 sequence: CASSMDRDVYGYTF. The CDR3 nucleotides are TGTGCCAGTAGTATGGACAGGGACGTCTATGGCTACACCTTC. Looking up the rest from reference TRBV19 and TRBJ1-2 gives the full variable domain: DGGITQSPKYLFRKEGQNVTLSCEQNLNHDAMYWYRQDPGQGLRLIYYSQIVNDFQKGDIAEGYSVSREKKESFPLTVTSAQKNPTAFYLCASSMDRDVYGYTFGSGTRLTVV.

V and J are TRBV9 and TRBJ2-3, with 10 bases aligning to TRBD2. The CDR3 loop spans 17 amino acids. In germline, CDR1 is SGDLS, CDR2 YYNGEE. J was trimmed by 5 bases and V by 3 bases; bases with no gene match: 12. This CDR3 reads CASSAQALAGGRDTQYF. The CDR3 region has the DNA TGTGCCAGCAGCGCCCAGGCCTTAGCGGGAGGAAGAGATACGCAGTATTTT.

The gene calls are TRBV6-6 and TRBJ2-1; 12 bases are shared with TRBD2. Trimming took 5 bases from V and 5 from J; bases not matched to a gene: 4. Looked up from germline, CDR1 is MNHNY and CDR2 is SVGAGI (reference sequence). CDR3 length: 15 amino acids. CDR3 amino acids: CASSLAGGPNNEQFF. CDR3 nucleotides: TGTGCCAGCAGTCTAGCGGGAGGGCCCAACAATGAGCAGTTCTTC.

V gene TRBV11-3 combines with J gene TRBJ2-1; TRBD2 might be the D (6 bases). V lost 3 bases and J lost 7, with 16 bases in between. From germline, CDR1 is SGHNT and CDR2 YENEEA. The CDR3 consists of 15 residues. The chain's CDR3 is CASSFSSGAENEQFF. DNA of the CDR3: TGTGCCAGCAGCTTTTCGTCGGGAGCAGAAAATGAGCAGTTCTTC.

The chain joins TRBV9 to TRBJ2-3, with D possibly being TRBD2 (5 bases). Germline CDR1 reads SGDLS; CDR2 reads YYNGEE. The V and J ends lost 4 bases and 0 bases respectively, with 9 bases between them. The CDR3 has 14 amino acids. Here the CDR3 DNA reads TGTGCCAGCAGCCCCCGGACTAGCACAGATACGCAGTATTTT. Protein product: CASSPRTSTDTQYF.

This clone was observed a handful of times. The genes are TRBV6-5 and TRBJ2-7; perhaps TRBD1 as D (5 bases). Between the trimmed V and J ends, which lost 2 bases and 9 bases, there was a span of 5 bases. The CDR3 totals 10 residues. Germline V lookup: CDR1 MNHEY, CDR2 SVGAGI. For the CDR3, the DNA is TGTGCCAGCAGTTACAGGGGGCAGTACGTC. It yields the protein CASSYRGQYV.

This chain links TRBV18 with TRBJ1-1, with D perhaps TRBD1 (5 bases). CDR1 and CDR2 from the germline V gene are KGHSH and LQKENI. This CDR3 region has 16 residues. Trimming removed 3 bases from V and 5 bases from J, with 19 bases in between. CDR3 DNA sequence: TGTGCCAGCTCACCCCCTGGGCCGGGGGTGAGTACTGAAGCTTTCTTT. Its protein product is CASSPPGPGVSTEAFF.

This chain links TRBV18 with TRBJ2-5; a weak D match, TRBD1 (5 bases). The CDR3 spans 15 residues. Deletions cut 3 bases from V and 4 bases from J, with 15 bases between. CDR1 is KGHSH and CDR2 is LQKENI in the germline V gene. The CDR3 loop is CASSPKPGLGETQYF. CDR3 nucleotides: TGTGCCAGCTCACCTAAGCCAGGGTTGGGAGAGACCCAGTACTTC.

This chain connects TRBV21-1 to TRBJ1-4; TRBD1, the table's D call, lacks a check against the DNA. TRBV21-1 is shown as a pseudogene. The CDR3 is 16 residues long. The CDR3 DNA is TGTGCCAGCAGCAACAACGCCGGGACAGGGTATGAAAAACTGTTTTTT. Amino acids: CASSNNAGTGYEKLFF.

V and J are TRBV24-1 and TRBJ2-7; 7 nucleotides align to TRBD1. The V gene's germline CDR1 is KGHDR and CDR2 SFDVKD. CDR3 length: 14 amino acids. V dropped 4 bases and J dropped 4; count of bases not matched to a gene: 6. The CDR3 here is CATSETGTAYEQYF. In DNA form, the CDR3 reads TGTGCCACCAGTGAAACCGGGACAGCTTACGAGCAGTACTTC.

This chain joins TRBV30 and TRBJ2-1, with 7 bases fitting TRBD2. This CDR3 is 12 amino acids long. The germline V gene encodes CDR1 GTSNPN and CDR2 SVGIG (reference sequence). V was clipped by 0 bases and J by 8 bases; unmatched bases: 1. The CDR3 coding sequence is TGTGCCTGGAGTGTGACTAGCCATGAGCAGTTCTTC. Its protein is CAWSVTSHEQFF.

CDR3 bases: TGCGCCAGCAGCCTATCCCCTACAGGGAACACTGAAGCTTTCTTT. It codes for CASSLSPTGNTEAFF. The chain has TRBV4-1 and TRBJ1-1; D perhaps matches TRBD1 (5 bases). V dropped 4 bases and J dropped 1 base, with 13 bases sitting between them. This CDR3 region has 15 residues. Looked up from germline, CDR1 is MGHRA and CDR2 is YSYEKL.

The sample holds a few counts of this clone. This chain uses TRBV30 with TRBJ2-3, with TRBD1 matching 12 bases. CDR3 size: 17 residues. The V gene's germline CDR1 is GTSNPN and CDR2 SVGIG (reference sequence). V shed 4 bases and J 0 bases; nucleotides not matched to a gene: 8. The CDR3 loop is CAWILGDRGPSTDTQYF. Here the CDR3 DNA reads TGTGCCTGGATTCTGGGGGACAGGGGGCCGAGCACAGATACGCAGTATTTT.

V gene TRBV6-5 combines with J gene TRBJ1-6; D not resolved. CDR1 MNHEY and CDR2 SVGAGI come from the germline V gene. V lost 4 bases to trimming and J lost 1 base, with 11 bases between them. This CDR3 has 16 amino acids. This CDR3 reads CASSSPLFSYNSPLHF. CDR3 sequence (DNA): TGTGCCAGCAGTTCGCCACTCTTTTCCTATAATTCACCCCTCCACTTT.

V and J are TRBV18 and TRBJ1-1; D is uncertain. This CDR3 comprises 14 residues. V dropped 5 bases and J dropped 2 bases, with 12 bases sitting between them. CDR1 and CDR2 from the germline V gene are KGHSH and LQKENI. The CDR3 reads CASSSQDFNTEAFF. DNA for the CDR3: TGTGCCAGCTCATCTCAGGATTTCAACACTGAAGCTTTCTTT.

V gene TRBV10-3 combines with J gene TRBJ2-1, with TRBD2 matching 8 bases. The germline V gene has CDR1 ENHRY and CDR2 SYGVKD. The CDR3 is 15 amino acids. The V gene end was trimmed by 2 bases and the J gene end by 4 bases; junction bases not matched to a gene: 4. The CDR3 DNA sequence: TGTGCCATCAGTGAGACTAGCGGCCTTTACAATGAGCAGTTCTTC. Translating it yields CAISETSGLYNEQFF.